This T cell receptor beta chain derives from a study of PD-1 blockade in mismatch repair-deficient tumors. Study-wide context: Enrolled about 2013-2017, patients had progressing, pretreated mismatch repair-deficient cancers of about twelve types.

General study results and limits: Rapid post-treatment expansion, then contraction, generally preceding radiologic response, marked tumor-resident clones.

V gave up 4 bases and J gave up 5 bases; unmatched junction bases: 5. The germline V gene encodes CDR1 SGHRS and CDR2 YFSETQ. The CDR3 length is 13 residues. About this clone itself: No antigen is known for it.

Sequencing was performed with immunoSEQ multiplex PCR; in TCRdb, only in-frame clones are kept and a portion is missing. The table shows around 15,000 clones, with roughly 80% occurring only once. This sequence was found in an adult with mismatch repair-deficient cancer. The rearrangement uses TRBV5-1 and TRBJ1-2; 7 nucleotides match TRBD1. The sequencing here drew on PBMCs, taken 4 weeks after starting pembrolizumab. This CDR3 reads CASSPDRNYGYTF. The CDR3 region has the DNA TGCGCCAGCAGCCCGGACAGGAATTATGGCTACACCTTC.